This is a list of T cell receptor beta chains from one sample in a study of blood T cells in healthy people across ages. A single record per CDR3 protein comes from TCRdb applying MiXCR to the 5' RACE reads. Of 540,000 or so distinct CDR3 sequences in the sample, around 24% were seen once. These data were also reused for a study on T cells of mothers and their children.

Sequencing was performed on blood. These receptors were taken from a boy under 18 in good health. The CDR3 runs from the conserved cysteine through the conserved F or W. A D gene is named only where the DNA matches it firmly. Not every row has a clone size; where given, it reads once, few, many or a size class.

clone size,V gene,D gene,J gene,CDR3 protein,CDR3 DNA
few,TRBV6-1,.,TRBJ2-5,CASSSRGQGGGGYF,TGTGCCAGCAGTTCCCGGGGACAAGGCGGCGGGGGGTACTTC
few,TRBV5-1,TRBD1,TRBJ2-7,CASSVGQAPYEQYF,TGCGCCAGCAGCGTGGGACAGGCTCCCTACGAGCAGTACTTC
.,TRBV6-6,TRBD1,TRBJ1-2,CASSYLTGDGYTF,TGTGCCAGCAGTTACCTTACAGGGGATGGCTACACCTTC
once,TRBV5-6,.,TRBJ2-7,CASSLRQATNEQYF,TGCGCCAGCAGCTTGAGGCAGGCGACTAACGAGCAGTACTTC
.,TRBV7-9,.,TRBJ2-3,CASSFSIQDSTDTQYF,TGTGCCAGCAGCTTCTCTATCCAGGACAGCACAGATACGCAGTATTTT
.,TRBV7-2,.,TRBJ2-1,CAGSSGAGLNEQFF,TGTGCCGGCAGCTCAGGCGCAGGGCTCAATGAGCAGTTCTTC
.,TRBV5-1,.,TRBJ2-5,CASSPNKGTQYF,TGCGCCAGCAGCCCTAATAAGGGAACCCAGTACTTC
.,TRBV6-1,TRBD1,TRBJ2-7,CASRVRQGSSYEQYF,TGTGCCAGCAGAGTTCGACAGGGCAGCTCCTACGAGCAGTACTTC
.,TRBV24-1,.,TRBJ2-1,CATSDVQDFSYNEQFF,TGTGCCACCAGTGACGTACAGGATTTCTCCTACAATGAGCAGTTCTTC
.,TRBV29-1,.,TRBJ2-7,CSVEGGVPYEQYF,TGCAGCGTTGAGGGCGGGGTCCCCTACGAGCAGTACTTC
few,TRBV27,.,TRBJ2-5,CARAAPVYQYF,TGTGCCAGAGCAGCCCCGGTCTACCAGTACTTC
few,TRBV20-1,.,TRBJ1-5,CSARDGGFSNQPQHF,TGCAGTGCTAGAGATGGGGGCTTTAGCAATCAGCCCCAGCATTTT
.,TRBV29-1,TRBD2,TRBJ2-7,CSVVAGGYEQYF,TGCAGCGTTGTTGCGGGAGGCTACGAGCAGTACTTC
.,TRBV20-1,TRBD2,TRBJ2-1,CSASPGTSGNREQFF,TGCAGTGCTAGCCCCGGGACTAGCGGGAATCGCGAGCAGTTCTTC
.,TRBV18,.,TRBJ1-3,CASSTPNTIYF,TGTGCCAGCTCCACTCCAAACACCATATATTTT
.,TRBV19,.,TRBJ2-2,CASSMGDTGSGELFF,TGTGCCAGTAGTATGGGGGACACCGGCTCCGGGGAGCTGTTTTTT
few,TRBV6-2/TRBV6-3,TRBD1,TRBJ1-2,CASSPAGTGVYGYTF,TGTGCCAGCAGTCCAGCCGGGACAGGGGTCTATGGCTACACCTTC
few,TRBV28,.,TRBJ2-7,CATAPWTGTYEQYF,TGTGCCACCGCTCCTTGGACTGGTACCTACGAGCAGTACTTC
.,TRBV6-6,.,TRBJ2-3,CASRHVSGGQVDTQYF,TGTGCCAGCAGACATGTTTCAGGAGGGCAGGTAGATACGCAGTATTTT
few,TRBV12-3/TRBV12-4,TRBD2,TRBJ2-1,CASSSKREGPLHNEQFF,TGTGCCAGCAGTTCCAAGCGGGAGGGCCCGTTGCACAATGAGCAGTTCTTC
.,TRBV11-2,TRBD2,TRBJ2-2,CASSSGLGNTGELFF,TGTGCCAGCAGCTCGGGACTAGGGAACACCGGGGAGCTGTTTTTT
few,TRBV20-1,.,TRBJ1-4,CSACRLAANEKLFF,TGCAGTGCTTGCCGGCTGGCAGCTAATGAAAAACTGTTTTTT
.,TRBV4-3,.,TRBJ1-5,CASSLLQGGQPQHF,TGCGCCAGCAGCTTGTTACAGGGCGGGCAGCCCCAGCATTTT
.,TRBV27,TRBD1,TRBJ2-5,CASSGDSRETQYF,TGTGCCAGCAGCGGGGACAGTCGGGAGACCCAGTACTTC
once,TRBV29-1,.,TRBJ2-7,CSIRLPRTDEQYF,TGCAGCATAAGACTGCCTAGAACGGACGAGCAGTACTTC
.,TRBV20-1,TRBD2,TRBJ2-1,CSAPVGGLAGGNEQFF,TGCAGTGCCCCCGTGGGGGGACTAGCGGGAGGCAATGAGCAGTTCTTC
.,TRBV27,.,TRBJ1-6,CASSLGWQGKTPLHF,TGTGCCAGCAGTTTGGGTTGGCAGGGAAAAACACCCCTCCACTTT
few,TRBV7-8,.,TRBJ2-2,CASSSIGRVYGGELFF,TGTGCCAGCAGCTCCATCGGGAGAGTTTATGGCGGGGAGCTGTTTTTT
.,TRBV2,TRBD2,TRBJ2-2,CASSEVRGVAGELFF,TGTGCCAGCAGTGAAGTGCGGGGGGTGGCCGGGGAGCTGTTTTTT
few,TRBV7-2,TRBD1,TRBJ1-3,CASRPDRASENTIYF,TGTGCCAGCAGGCCGGACAGGGCCTCTGAAAACACCATATATTTT
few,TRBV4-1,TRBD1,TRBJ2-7,CASSQQHGTGPYEQYF,TGCGCCAGCAGCCAACAGCACGGGACAGGGCCCTACGAGCAGTACTTC
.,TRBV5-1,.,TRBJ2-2,CASIPGPVVTGELFF,TGCGCCAGCATCCCTGGACCGGTAGTCACCGGGGAGCTGTTTTTT
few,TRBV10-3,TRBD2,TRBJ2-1,CAISESELREGRNEQFF,TGTGCCATCAGTGAGTCGGAGTTGCGGGAGGGACGGAATGAGCAGTTCTTC
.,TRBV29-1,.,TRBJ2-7,CSVEDLNEAGPPYEQYF,TGCAGCGTTGAAGATCTGAACGAGGCGGGACCTCCCTACGAGCAGTACTTC